Each of the 24 T cell receptor beta chains below was sequenced from the same sample in a study of cytomegalovirus exposure and HLA in healthy donors (dated by TCRdb to the late 2010s). The protocol used for the library was the immunoSEQ multiplex PCR assay. What TCRdb holds here is the immuneACCESS table cut down to in-frame rearrangements. Part of the clones is not present; checked against another copy, under half of the missing clones reflect an unresolved V gene, and the others are unexplained. For this sample the table gives 220,000 or so clones, of which around 87% were detected only once. 2% to 2.5% of the sample is held by the ten biggest clonotypes. The sample was PBMCs. All receptors come from a woman between 18 and 30 years old in good health and CMV-seropositive.

J is TRBJ2-7 and V is TRBV4-1, with D tentatively TRBD1 (6 bases). Germline-derived CDR1 and CDR2 are MGHRA and YSYEKL. The length of the CDR3 is 18 residues. Deletions cut 0 bases from V and 1 base from J, with 19 bases between. As DNA, the CDR3 is TGCGCCAGCAGCCAAGAGGCCGTCGGGACAAGATTATCCTACGAGCAGTACTTC. Encoded protein: CASSQEAVGTRLSYEQYF.

This chain links TRBV18 with TRBJ2-2; a weak D match, TRBD2 (5 bases). V was cut by 3 bases and J by 8 bases, with 16 bases left in between. Looked up from germline, CDR1 is KGHSH and CDR2 is LQKENI. The CDR3 is 15 amino acids. DNA for the CDR3: TGTGCCAGCTCACCGCCGACGGGAACACCGGGGGAGCTGTTTTTT. This gives the protein CASSPPTGTPGELFF.

This chain uses TRBV5-8 with TRBJ2-7; no definite D call. The CDR3 has 16 residues. Germline V lookup: CDR1 SGHTS, CDR2 YDEGEE. V dropped 4 bases and J dropped 0 bases, with 17 bases sitting between them. CDR3 DNA sequence: TGTGCCAGCAGCGTAAGGATGTGGAGAGGCTCCTACGAGCAGTACTTC. Translating gives CASSVRMWRGSYEQYF.

This clone was seen more than once but under ten times. The rearrangement joins TRBV5-1 to TRBJ1-4; D is unresolved. V was clipped by 2 bases and J by 7 bases, with 12 bases between them. Germline-derived CDR1 and CDR2 are SGHRS and YFSETQ. The CDR3 is 14 residues long. The CDR3 DNA is TGCGCCAGCAGCTTTCAGGAAGGCAGTGAAAAACTGTTTTTT. Its protein is CASSFQEGSEKLFF.

This sequence joins TRBV6-5 and TRBJ2-2; D is perhaps TRBD2 (6 bases). This CDR3 is built from 13 residues. V lost 8 bases and J lost 4, with 11 bases in between. Per the germline V gene, CDR1 is MNHEY and CDR2 is SVGAGI. The CDR3 loop is CASGRGSTGELFF. As DNA, the CDR3 is TGTGCCAGCGGGCGGGGAAGCACCGGGGAGCTGTTTTTT.

This CDR3 is CASRTPDRGLEKLFF. The CDR3 DNA follows: TGTGCCAGCAGAACCCCGGACAGGGGATTGGAAAAACTGTTTTTT. The chain links TRBV2 to TRBJ1-4; 9 bases align to TRBD1. CDR3 size: 15 residues. CDR1 is SNHLY, CDR2 FYNNEI, per germline. Germline trimming cut 6 bases from V and 8 bases from J; bases unmatched to any gene: 10.

The chain joins TRBV5-8 to TRBJ1-5; no reliable D call. The CDR3 consists of 13 residues. Trimming took 6 bases from V and 2 from J, leaving 9 bases between them. Per the germline V gene, CDR1 is SGHTS and CDR2 is YDEGEE. CDR3: CASKEGGNQPQHF. CDR3 coding DNA: TGTGCCAGCAAGGAGGGTGGCAATCAGCCCCAGCATTTT.

The chain is built from TRBV28 and TRBJ1-5; D ambiguous. The CDR3 is 16 residues long. The V end was cut by 10 bases, the J end by 2 bases, with 21 bases between. Germline lookup yields CDR1 MDHEN and CDR2 SYDVKM. CDR3 nucleotide sequence: TGTGCCATCTCTTTCGCCTCGGGTCATCGCAATCAGCCCCAGCATTTT. Translating gives CAISFASGHRNQPQHF.

This sequence joins TRBV13 and TRBJ2-1; 9 nucleotides align to TRBD2. The trim removed 1 base at V and 9 bases at J, leaving 10 bases unmatched. The V gene's germline CDR1 is PRHDT and CDR2 FYEKMQ (reference sequence). This CDR3 has 16 amino acids. The CDR3 bases are TGTGCCAGCAGCTTAGAAAGGGCGGGAGGGCCCGCTGAGCAGTTCTTC. Its protein is CASSLERAGGPAEQFF.

The chain joins TRBV7-9 to TRBJ2-4; a possible D gene is TRBD2 (5 bases). Per germline, CDR1 SEHNR and CDR2 FQNEAQ (reference sequence). This CDR3 is 14 amino acids long. Deletions cut 3 bases from V and 10 bases from J, with 16 bases between. CDR3 DNA sequence: TGTGCCAGCAGCTTTGCCCCATCCAGCGGTATTCAGTACTTC. Translating gives CASSFAPSSGIQYF.

The chain combines TRBV4-1 with TRBJ2-1, with a possible D match to TRBD2 (5 bases). The germline gives CDR1 MGHRA, CDR2 YSYEKL. Trimming removed 0 bases at V and 6 bases at J, with 12 bases between. This CDR3 has 15 residues. CDR3 protein: CASSQDGDGGNEQFF. The CDR3 DNA sequence: TGCGCCAGCAGCCAAGATGGGGATGGAGGCAATGAGCAGTTCTTC.

The genes are TRBV4-2 and TRBJ2-1; the D gene is possibly TRBD2 (6 bases). Trimming removed 4 bases at V and 1 base at J, with 14 bases between. CDR1 is LGHNA and CDR2 is YNFKEQ in the germline V gene. The CDR3 has 16 residues. The CDR3 sequence: CASSPLAQRSYNEQFF. CDR3 sequence (DNA): TGTGCCAGCAGCCCCCTAGCGCAGCGGTCCTACAATGAGCAGTTCTTC.

This chain uses TRBV5-1 with TRBJ2-2, with D possibly TRBD2 on 6 matching bases. Germline CDR1 SGHRS, CDR2 YFSETQ. V was shortened by 4 bases and J by 2 bases, with 12 bases between the two germline ends. The CDR3 is 15 residues long. This CDR3 is CASSTGLSNTGELFF. As DNA, the CDR3 is TGCGCCAGCAGCACGGGACTTTCTAACACCGGGGAGCTGTTTTTT. Looking up the rest from reference TRBV5-1 and TRBJ2-2 gives the full variable domain: KAGVTQTPRYLIKTRGQQVTLSCSPISGHRSVSWYQQTPGQGLQFLFEYFSETQRNKGNFPGRFSGRQFSNSRSEMNVSTLELGDSALYLCASSTGLSNTGELFFGEGSRLTVL.

CDR3 amino acids: CASSFIYGYTF. CDR3 DNA sequence: TGTGCCAGCAGTTTTATCTATGGCTACACCTTC. The chain has TRBV28 and TRBJ1-2, with D unresolved. CDR3 size: 11 residues. The germline CDR1 and CDR2 sequences are MDHEN and SYDVKM. Trimming pared 3 bases from V and 4 bases from J, leaving 3 bases between.

The V gene is TRBV27, the J gene TRBJ2-7, with D possibly TRBD2 on 6 matching bases. In germline, CDR1 is MNHEY, CDR2 SMNVEV (reference sequence). The CDR3 has 12 residues. With 4 bases removed from V and 4 bases from J, the gap between germline ends came to 8 bases. This CDR3 is CASSSRGYEQYF. DNA for the CDR3: TGTGCCAGCAGTTCCCGGGGGTACGAGCAGTACTTC.

The chain uses TRBV5-1 and TRBJ1-2; TRBD1 matches at 9 bases. J lost 7 bases, V lost 4 bases, and 5 bases had no gene match. This CDR3 has 13 amino acids. Germline assignment: CDR1 SGHRS and CDR2 YFSETQ. In nucleotides, the CDR3 is TGCGCCAGCAGCCTAGACAGGGGGACTGGCTACACCTTC. Translated: CASSLDRGTGYTF.

CDR3 sequence reads: CAWATENQPQHF. The CDR3 DNA sequence: TGTGCCTGGGCAACGGAGAATCAGCCCCAGCATTTT. The chain is built from TRBV30 and TRBJ1-5; D remains ambiguous. Germline V lookup: CDR1 GTSNPN, CDR2 SVGIG (reference sequence). The CDR3 spans 12 residues. V shed 5 bases and J shed 4 bases, with 9 bases lying between them.

The chain uses TRBV28 and TRBJ2-7; no definite D call. Between the trimmed V and J ends, which lost 5 bases and 5 bases, there was a span of 25 bases. The CDR3 covers 17 residues. Germline loops: CDR1 MDHEN, CDR2 SYDVKM. The CDR3 DNA follows: TGTGCCAGCAGTCACCTGCAACCCTCGACTGGTTCGGACGAGCAGTACTTC. It codes for CASSHLQPSTGSDEQYF.

This clone was recorded a few times. V is TRBV27 and J is TRBJ2-7; TRBD1 matches at 7 bases. CDR3 length: 14 residues. V dropped 6 bases and J dropped 0; count of bases not matched to a gene: 5. CDR1 and CDR2 (germline): MNHEY, SMNVEV (reference sequence). The DNA for the CDR3 is TGTGCCAGCAGACCCTGGGACAGCTCCTACGAGCAGTACTTC. It codes for CASRPWDSSYEQYF.

The V and J genes are TRBV6-1 and TRBJ1-1; no reliable D call. Germline V gives CDR1 MNHNS, CDR2 SASEGT. The length of the CDR3 is 14 residues. The V gene lost 1 base and the J gene lost 11 bases, with 17 bases spanning the gap. The CDR3 nucleotides read TGTGCCAGCAGTGAAGTCCCCTCCTATAGGAGTGCTTTCTTT. Encoded protein: CASSEVPSYRSAFF.

The chain combines TRBV18 with TRBJ2-1; the D gene is possibly TRBD2 (5 bases). Per germline, CDR1 KGHSH and CDR2 LQKENI. This CDR3 comprises 16 residues. Trimming cost V 2 bases and J 8 bases, with 19 bases left between them. In DNA, the CDR3 is TGTGCCAGCTCACCAGGTGTTGGACTGGGGATCCATGAGCAGTTCTTC. Translating gives CASSPGVGLGIHEQFF.

The chain has TRBV6-5 and TRBJ2-7; 13 nucleotides agree with TRBD2. Germline CDR1 MNHEY, CDR2 SVGAGI. V shed 6 bases and J 7 bases; nucleotides not matched to a gene: 9. This CDR3 is 15 amino acids long. Written as DNA, the CDR3 is TGTGCCAGCAGCCGACTTTTACTAGCGGGGGGGGAGCAGTACTTC. Translation: CASSRLLLAGGEQYF.

This clone was seen once. The chain employs TRBV2 and TRBJ2-3; 14 bases map to TRBD2. From germline, CDR1 is SNHLY and CDR2 FYNNEI. V trimming: 5 bases; J trimming: 10 bases; junction bases outside the gene matches: 8. The CDR3 is 15 amino acids. The CDR3 reads CASSPEGLAGGSQYF. The CDR3 region has the DNA TGTGCCAGCAGTCCTGAAGGACTAGCGGGAGGTTCGCAGTATTTT.

This rearrangement joins TRBV28 to TRBJ2-7; D is uncertain. The CDR3 totals 12 residues. V was shortened by 2 bases and J by 2 bases, with 4 bases between the two germline ends. Germline assignment: CDR1 MDHEN and CDR2 SYDVKM. CDR3 sequence reads: CASSLRAYEQYF. CDR3 nucleotides: TGTGCCAGCAGTTTACGTGCCTACGAGCAGTACTTC. Complete variable domain (other parts from reference TRBV28 and TRBJ2-7): DVKVTQSSRYLVKRTGEKVFLECVQDMDHENMFWYRQDPGLGLRLIYFSYDVKMKEKGDIPEGYSVSREKKERFSLILESASTNQTSMYLCASSLRAYEQYFGPGTRLTVT.